Sequencing of this T cell receptor beta chain was carried out in a study of Ad26.COV2.S vaccination and SARS-CoV-2 variants. Study as a whole: A COV1001 Ad26.COV2.S trial-arm participant provided the sample. Recipients of Ad26.COV2.S got it intramuscularly, once or twice 56 days apart. Study-wide points: CD8+ and CD4+ T cells specific for spike reportedly responded with substantial breadth after vaccination. Possibly, TCR breadth and depth analyses underestimated total T cell responses.

Treatment here: around 19 received Ad26.COV2.S at low or high dose, single or two shots; about 5 received placebo; per-sample allocation not given. Sample collection was performed on day 63 after the first vaccine or placebo injection. About this clone itself: As yet, its antigen is unknown.

Trimming stripped 2 bases from V and 4 bases from J, with 18 bases between. Germline CDR1 is MDHEN and CDR2 is SYDVKM. The CDR3 consists of 17 residues. Libraries were prepared by immunoSEQ multiplex PCR; TCRdb keeps only in-frame clonotypes and omits some of them. The table lists over 400,000 clones, approximately 92% of them singletons, with less than 2% in the top ten. The J gene is TRBJ1-5, the V gene TRBV28; D gene ambiguous. This TCR derives from a person between 18 and 65 years old who received the Ad26.COV2.S COVID-19 vaccine or a placebo. The source was peripheral blood, collected in a trial of Ad26.COV2.S vaccine versus placebo. CDR3 protein: CASSLSRIKTTNQPQHF. The CDR3 DNA follows: TGTGCCAGCAGTTTAAGCAGAATTAAGACTACAAATCAGCCCCAGCATTTT.